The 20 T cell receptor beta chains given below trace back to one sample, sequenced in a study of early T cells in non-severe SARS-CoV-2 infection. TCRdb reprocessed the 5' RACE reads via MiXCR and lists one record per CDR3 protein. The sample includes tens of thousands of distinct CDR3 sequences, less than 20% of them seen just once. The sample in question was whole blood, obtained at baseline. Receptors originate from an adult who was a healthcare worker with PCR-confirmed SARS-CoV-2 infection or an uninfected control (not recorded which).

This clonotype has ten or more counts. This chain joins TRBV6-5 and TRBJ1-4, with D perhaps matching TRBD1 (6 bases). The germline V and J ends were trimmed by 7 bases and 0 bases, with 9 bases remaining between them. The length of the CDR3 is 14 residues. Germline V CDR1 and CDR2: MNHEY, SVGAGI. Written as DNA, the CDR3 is TGTGCCAGCAAGCGGACAGCAACTAATGAAAAACTGTTTTTT. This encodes CASKRTATNEKLFF.

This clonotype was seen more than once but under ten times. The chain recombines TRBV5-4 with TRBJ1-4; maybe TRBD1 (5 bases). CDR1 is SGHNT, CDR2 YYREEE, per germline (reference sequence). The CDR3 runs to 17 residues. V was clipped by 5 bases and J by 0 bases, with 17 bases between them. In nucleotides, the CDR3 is TGTGCCAGCAGTTCCGGGGGGACGGCTGCAACTAATGAAAAACTGTTTTTT. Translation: CASSSGGTAATNEKLFF.

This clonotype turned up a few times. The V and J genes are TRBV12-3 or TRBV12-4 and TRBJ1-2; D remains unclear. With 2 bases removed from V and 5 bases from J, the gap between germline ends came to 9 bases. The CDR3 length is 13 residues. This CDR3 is CASSLKVYYGYTF. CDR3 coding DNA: TGTGCCAGCAGTTTAAAGGTCTATTATGGCTACACCTTC.

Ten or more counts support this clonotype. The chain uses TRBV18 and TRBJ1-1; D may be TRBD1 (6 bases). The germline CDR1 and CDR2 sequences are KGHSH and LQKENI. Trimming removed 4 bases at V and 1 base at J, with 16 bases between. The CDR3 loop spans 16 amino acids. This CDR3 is CASSQMGGQENTEAFF. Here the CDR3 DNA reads TGTGCCAGCTCACAGATGGGGGGGCAAGAGAACACTGAAGCTTTCTTT.

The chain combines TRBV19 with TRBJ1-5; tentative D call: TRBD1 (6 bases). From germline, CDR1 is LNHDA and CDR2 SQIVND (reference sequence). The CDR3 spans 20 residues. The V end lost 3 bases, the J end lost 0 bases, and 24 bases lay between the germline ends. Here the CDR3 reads CASSIVQGDHTIYSNQPQHF. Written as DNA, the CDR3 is TGTGCCAGTAGTATCGTACAGGGTGATCATACCATTTATAGCAATCAGCCCCAGCATTTT. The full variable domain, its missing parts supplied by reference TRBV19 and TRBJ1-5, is DGGITQSPKYLFRKEGQNVTLSCEQNLNHDAMYWYRQDPGQGLRLIYYSQIVNDFQKGDIAEGYSVSREKKESFPLTVTSAQKNPTAFYLCASSIVQGDHTIYSNQPQHFGDGTRLSIL.

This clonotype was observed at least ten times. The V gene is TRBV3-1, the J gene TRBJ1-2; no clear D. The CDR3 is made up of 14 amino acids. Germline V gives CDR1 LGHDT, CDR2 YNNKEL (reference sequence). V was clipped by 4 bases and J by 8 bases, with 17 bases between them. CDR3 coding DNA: TGTGCCAGCAGCCCCTCCGGGCCTGGAGGGGGCTACACCTTC. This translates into CASSPSGPGGGYTF.

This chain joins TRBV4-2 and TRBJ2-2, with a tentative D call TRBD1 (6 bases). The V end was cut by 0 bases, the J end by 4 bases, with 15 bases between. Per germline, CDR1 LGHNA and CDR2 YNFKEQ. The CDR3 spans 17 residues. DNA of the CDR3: TGTGCCAGCAGCCAAGATTTGAGGACAGCGCTCACCGGGGAGCTGTTTTTT. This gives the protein CASSQDLRTALTGELFF.

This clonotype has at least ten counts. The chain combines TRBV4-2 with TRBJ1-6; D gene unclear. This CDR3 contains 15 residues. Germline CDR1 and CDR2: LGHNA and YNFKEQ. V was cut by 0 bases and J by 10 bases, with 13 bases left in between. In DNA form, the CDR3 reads TGTGCCAGCAGCCAAGATGTGTTGGGAGGCTCACCCCTCCACTTT. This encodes CASSQDVLGGSPLHF.

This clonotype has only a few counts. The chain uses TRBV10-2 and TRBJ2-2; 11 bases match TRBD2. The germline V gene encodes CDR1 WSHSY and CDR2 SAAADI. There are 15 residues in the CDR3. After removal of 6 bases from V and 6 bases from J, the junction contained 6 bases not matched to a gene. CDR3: CASSYSGRAAGELFF. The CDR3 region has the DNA TGCGCCAGCAGCTATAGCGGGAGGGCCGCCGGGGAGCTGTTTTTT.

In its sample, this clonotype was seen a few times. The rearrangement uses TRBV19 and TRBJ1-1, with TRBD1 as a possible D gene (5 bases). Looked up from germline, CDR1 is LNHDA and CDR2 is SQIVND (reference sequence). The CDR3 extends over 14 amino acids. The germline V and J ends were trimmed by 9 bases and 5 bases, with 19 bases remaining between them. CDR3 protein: CASSPGGGRTEAFF. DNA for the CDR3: TGTGCCAGCTCACCCGGGGGGGGACGGACTGAAGCTTTCTTT.

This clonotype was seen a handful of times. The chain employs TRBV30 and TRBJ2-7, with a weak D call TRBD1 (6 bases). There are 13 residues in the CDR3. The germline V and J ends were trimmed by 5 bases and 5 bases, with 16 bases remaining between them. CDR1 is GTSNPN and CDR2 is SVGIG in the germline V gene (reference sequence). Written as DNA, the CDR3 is TGTGCCTGGTCCCCCAGGGGTAAGGACGAGCAGTACTTC. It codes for CAWSPRGKDEQYF.

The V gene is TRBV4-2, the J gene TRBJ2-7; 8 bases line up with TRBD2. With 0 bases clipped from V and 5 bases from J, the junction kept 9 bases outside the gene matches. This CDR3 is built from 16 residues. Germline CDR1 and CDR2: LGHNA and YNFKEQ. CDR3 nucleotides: TGTGCCAGCAGCCAAGATCGGGCGGGAGGTAAGAACGAGCAGTACTTC. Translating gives CASSQDRAGGKNEQYF.

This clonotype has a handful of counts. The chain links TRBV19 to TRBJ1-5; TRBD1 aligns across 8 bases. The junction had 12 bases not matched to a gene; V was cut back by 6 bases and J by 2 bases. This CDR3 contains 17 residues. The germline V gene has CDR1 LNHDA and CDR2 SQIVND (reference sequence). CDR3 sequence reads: CASSVRQGRSGNQPQHF. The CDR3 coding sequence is TGTGCCAGTAGCGTACGACAGGGGAGGTCTGGCAATCAGCCCCAGCATTTT.

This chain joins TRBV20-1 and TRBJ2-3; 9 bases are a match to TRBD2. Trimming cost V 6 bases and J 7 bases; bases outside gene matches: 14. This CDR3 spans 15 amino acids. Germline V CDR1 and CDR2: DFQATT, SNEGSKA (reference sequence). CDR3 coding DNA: TGCAGTGCGGAAATTAGCGGGAGCGCAGCCCATACGCAGTATTTT. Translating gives CSAEISGSAAHTQYF.

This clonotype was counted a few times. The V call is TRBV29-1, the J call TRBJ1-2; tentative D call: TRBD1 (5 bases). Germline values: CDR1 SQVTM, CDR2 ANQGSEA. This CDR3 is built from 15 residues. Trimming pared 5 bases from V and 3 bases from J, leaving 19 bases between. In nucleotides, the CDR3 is TGCAGCGTTTCTAAGACGGCAGGGCTAGACTATGGCTACACCTTC. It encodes CSVSKTAGLDYGYTF.

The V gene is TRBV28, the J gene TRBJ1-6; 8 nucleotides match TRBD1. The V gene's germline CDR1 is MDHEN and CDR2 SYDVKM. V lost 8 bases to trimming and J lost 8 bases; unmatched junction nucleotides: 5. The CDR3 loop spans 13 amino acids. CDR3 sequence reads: CASRDRYHSPLHF. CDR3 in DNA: TGTGCCAGCCGGGACAGGTATCATTCACCCCTCCACTTT.

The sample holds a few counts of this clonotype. In DNA form, the CDR3 reads TGTGCCAGCAGTGGAGGCCCGGGACTAGCGGGGCCCCCGGTGGATACGCAGTATTTT. It specifies CASSGGPGLAGPPVDTQYF. The rearrangement links TRBV25-1 to TRBJ2-3; 13 nucleotides match TRBD2. The CDR3 contains 19 residues. Trimming removed 4 bases from V and 6 bases from J; junction bases left unmatched: 16. The germline gives CDR1 MGHDK, CDR2 SYGVNS.

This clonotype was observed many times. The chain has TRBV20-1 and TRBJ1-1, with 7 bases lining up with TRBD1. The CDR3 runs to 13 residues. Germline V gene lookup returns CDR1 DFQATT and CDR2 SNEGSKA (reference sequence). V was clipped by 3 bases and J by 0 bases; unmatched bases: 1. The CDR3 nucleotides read TGCAGTGCTAGGGGACAGTTGAACACTGAAGCTTTCTTT. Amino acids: CSARGQLNTEAFF.

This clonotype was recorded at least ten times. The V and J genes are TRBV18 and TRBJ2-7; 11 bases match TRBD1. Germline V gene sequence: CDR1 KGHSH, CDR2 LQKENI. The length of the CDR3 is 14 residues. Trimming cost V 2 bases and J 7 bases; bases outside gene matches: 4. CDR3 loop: CASSPGQGAWEQYF. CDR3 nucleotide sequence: TGTGCCAGCTCACCAGGACAGGGGGCATGGGAGCAGTACTTC.

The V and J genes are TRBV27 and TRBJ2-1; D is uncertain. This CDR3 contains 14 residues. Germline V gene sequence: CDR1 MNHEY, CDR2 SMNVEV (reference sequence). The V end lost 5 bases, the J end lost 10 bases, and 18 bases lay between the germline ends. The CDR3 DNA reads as TGTGCCAGCAGTCCCCGGGCAACCGCGGAAGAGCAGTTCTTC. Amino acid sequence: CASSPRATAEEQFF.